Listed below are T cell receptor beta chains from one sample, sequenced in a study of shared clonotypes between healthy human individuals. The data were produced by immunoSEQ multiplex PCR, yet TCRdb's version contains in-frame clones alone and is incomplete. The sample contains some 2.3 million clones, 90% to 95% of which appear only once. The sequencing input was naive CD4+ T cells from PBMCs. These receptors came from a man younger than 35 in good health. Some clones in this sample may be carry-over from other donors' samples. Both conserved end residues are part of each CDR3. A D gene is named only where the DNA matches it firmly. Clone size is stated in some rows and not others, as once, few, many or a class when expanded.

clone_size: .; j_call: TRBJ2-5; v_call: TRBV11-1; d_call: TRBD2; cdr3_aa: CASSLRLAVQETQYF; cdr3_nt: TGTGCCAGCAGCTTAAGACTAGCGGTACAAGAGACCCAGTACTTC
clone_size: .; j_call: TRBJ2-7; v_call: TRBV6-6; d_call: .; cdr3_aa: CASSQRGTRPEQYF; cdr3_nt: TGTGCCAGCAGCCAAAGGGGGACAAGGCCCGAGCAGTACTTC
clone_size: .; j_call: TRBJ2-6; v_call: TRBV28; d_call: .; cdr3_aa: CASSFSRAGANVLTF; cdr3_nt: TGTGCCAGCAGTTTTTCCAGGGCTGGGGCCAACGTCCTGACTTTC
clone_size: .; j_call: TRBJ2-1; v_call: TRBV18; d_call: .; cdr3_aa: CASSLITGNEQFF; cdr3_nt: TGTGCCAGCTCACTCATTACGGGGAATGAGCAGTTCTTC
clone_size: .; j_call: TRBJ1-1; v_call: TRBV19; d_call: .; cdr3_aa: CAPPGNTEAFF; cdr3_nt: TGTGCCCCTCCGGGAAACACTGAAGCTTTCTTT
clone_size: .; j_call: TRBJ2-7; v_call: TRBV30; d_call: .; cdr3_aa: CAWSVEGEQYF; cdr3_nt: TGTGCCTGGAGTGTTGAGGGCGAGCAGTACTTC
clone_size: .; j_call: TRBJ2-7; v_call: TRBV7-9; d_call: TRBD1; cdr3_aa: CASSLVWDRGSYEQYF; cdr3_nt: TGTGCCAGCAGCTTAGTTTGGGACAGGGGGTCCTACGAGCAGTACTTC
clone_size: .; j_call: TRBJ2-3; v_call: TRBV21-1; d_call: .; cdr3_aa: CASLQKETDTQYF; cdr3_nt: TGTGCCAGCTTACAAAAGGAGACAGATACGCAGTATTTT
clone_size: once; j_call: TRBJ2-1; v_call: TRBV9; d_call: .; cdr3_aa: CASSVTENYNEQFF; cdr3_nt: TGTGCCAGCAGCGTAACAGAGAATTACAATGAGCAGTTCTTC
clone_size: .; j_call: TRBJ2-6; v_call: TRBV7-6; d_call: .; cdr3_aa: CASSLSNPPGANVLTF; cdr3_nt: TGTGCCAGCAGCCTTAGTAACCCCCCTGGGGCCAACGTCCTGACTTTC
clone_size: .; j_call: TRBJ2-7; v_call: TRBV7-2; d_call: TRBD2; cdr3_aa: CASSWDGLAGVYEQYF; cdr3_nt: TGTGCCAGCAGCTGGGACGGCCTAGCGGGAGTATACGAGCAGTACTTC
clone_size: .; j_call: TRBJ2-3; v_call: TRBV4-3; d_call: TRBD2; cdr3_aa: CASSQTGREGADTQYF; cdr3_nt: TGCGCCAGCAGCCAAACGGGGCGGGAGGGAGCAGATACGCAGTATTTT
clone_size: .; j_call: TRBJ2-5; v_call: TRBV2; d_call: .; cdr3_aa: CASNSLAGPQETQYF; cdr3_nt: TGTGCCAGCAACAGTCTGGCGGGGCCCCAAGAGACCCAGTACTTC
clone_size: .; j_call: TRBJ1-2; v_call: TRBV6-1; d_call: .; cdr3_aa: CASKPEVYLYGYTF; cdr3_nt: TGTGCCAGCAAGCCGGAGGTCTACCTCTATGGCTACACCTTC
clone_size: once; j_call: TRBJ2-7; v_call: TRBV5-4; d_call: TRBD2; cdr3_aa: CASSRGRPTSGGEEQYF; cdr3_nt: TGTGCCAGCAGCAGAGGACGCCCGACTAGCGGTGGGGAGGAGCAGTACTTC
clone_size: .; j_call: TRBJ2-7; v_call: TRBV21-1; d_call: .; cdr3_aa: CASSKRKWLSGRAHYEQYF; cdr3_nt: TGTGCCAGCAGCAAACGGAAGTGGCTTAGCGGGAGGGCTCACTACGAGCAGTACTTC
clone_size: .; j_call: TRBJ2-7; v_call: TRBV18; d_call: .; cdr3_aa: CASSLNSEVYEQYF; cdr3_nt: TGTGCCAGCTCACTGAACAGTGAGGTCTACGAGCAGTACTTC
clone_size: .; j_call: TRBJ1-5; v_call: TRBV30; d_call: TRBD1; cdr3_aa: CAWSRTGLNQPQHF; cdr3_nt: TGTGCCTGGAGCCGGACAGGTCTCAATCAGCCCCAGCATTTT
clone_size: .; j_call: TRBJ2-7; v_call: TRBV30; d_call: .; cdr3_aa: CAWSARRAYEQYF; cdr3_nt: TGTGCCTGGAGTGCGAGGAGGGCGTACGAGCAGTACTTC
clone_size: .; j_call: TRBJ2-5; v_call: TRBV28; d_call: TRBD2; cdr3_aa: CASSTAGVVGQETQYF; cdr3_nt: TGTGCCAGCAGTACGGCGGGGGTCGTGGGGCAAGAGACCCAGTACTTC
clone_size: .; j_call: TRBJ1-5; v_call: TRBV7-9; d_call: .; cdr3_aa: CASSPGADQPQHF; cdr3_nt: TGTGCCAGCAGCCCAGGGGCGGATCAGCCCCAGCATTTT
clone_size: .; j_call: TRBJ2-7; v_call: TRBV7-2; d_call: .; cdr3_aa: CASSSLNRVGEQYF; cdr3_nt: TGTGCCAGCAGCTCCCTCAACCGGGTGGGCGAGCAGTACTTC